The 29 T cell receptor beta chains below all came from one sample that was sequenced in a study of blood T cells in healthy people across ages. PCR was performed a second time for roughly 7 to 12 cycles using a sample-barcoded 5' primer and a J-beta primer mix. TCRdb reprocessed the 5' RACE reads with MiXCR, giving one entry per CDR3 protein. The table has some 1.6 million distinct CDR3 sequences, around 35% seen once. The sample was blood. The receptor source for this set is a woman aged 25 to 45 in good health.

The DNA of the CDR3 is TGCAGTGCTAGAGATCAGGGCAGGGTGCACACTGAAGCTTTCTTT. It codes for CSARDQGRVHTEAFF. V gene TRBV20-1 combines with J gene TRBJ1-1; tentatively, D is TRBD1 (5 bases). The V gene's germline CDR1 is DFQATT and CDR2 SNEGSKA (reference sequence). V lost 0 bases and J 3 bases, leaving 14 bases between the germline ends. CDR3 length: 15 amino acids.

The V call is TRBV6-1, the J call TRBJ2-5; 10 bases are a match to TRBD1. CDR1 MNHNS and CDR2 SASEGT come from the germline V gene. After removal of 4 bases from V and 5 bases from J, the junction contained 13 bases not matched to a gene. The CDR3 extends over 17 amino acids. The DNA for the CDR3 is TGTGCCAGCAGTGTACATCCGGGACAGGGGTTTATGGAGACCCAGTACTTC. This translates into CASSVHPGQGFMETQYF.

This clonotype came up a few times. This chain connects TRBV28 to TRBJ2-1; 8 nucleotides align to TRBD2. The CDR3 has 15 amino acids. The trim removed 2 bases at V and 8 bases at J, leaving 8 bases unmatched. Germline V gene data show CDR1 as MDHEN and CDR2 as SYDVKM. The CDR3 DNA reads TGTGCCAGCAGTTTACAGCGGGAGATAGGCGATGAGCAGTTCTTC. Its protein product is CASSLQREIGDEQFF.

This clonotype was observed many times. CDR3 residues: CSVRSGEETQYF. Here the CDR3 DNA reads TGCAGCGTCAGAAGTGGGGAAGAGACCCAGTACTTC. This rearrangement joins TRBV29-1 to TRBJ2-5; D gene uncertain. CDR3 length: 12 residues. Germline lookup yields CDR1 SQVTM and CDR2 ANQGSEA. V lost 6 bases to trimming and J lost 3 bases, with 11 bases between them.

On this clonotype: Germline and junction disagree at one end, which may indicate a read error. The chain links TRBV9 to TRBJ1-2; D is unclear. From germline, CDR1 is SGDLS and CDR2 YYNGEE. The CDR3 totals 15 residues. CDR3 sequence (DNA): TGTGCCAGCAGCGTAGAAGGGCTACTAAACTATGGCTGCACCTTC. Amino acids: CASSVEGLLNYGCTF. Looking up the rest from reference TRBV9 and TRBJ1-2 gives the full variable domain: DSGVTQTPKHLITATGQRVTLRCSPRSGDLSVYWYQQSLDQGLQFLIQYYNGEERAKGNILERFSAQQFPDLHSELNLSSLELGDSALYFCASSVEGLLNYGCTFGSGTRLTVV.

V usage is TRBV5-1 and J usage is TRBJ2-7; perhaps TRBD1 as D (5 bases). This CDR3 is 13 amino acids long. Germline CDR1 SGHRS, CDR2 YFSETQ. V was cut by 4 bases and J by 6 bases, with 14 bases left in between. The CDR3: CASSKGSYFEQYF. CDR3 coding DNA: TGCGCCAGCAGCAAGGGGTCCTACTTCGAGCAGTACTTC.

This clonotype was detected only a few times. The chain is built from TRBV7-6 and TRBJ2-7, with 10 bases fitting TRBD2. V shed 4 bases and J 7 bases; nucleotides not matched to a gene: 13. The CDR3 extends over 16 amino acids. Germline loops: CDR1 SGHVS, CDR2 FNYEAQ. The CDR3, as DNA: TGTGCCAGCAGCTCGTGGGAGCGGGGGGGGCACAATGAGCAGTACTTC. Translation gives CASSSWERGGHNEQYF.

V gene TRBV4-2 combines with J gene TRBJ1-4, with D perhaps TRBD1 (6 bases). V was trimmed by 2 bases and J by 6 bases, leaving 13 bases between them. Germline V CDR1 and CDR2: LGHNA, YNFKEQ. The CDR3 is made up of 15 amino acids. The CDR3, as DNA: TGTGCCAGCAGCCAACTCAGGGGTAAACATGAAAAACTGTTTTTT. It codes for CASSQLRGKHEKLFF.

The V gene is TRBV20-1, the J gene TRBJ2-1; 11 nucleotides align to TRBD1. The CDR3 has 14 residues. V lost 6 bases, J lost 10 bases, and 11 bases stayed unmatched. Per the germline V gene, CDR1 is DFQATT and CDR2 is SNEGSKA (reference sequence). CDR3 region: CSAPFRDRGDEQFF. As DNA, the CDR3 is TGCAGTGCCCCTTTCCGGGACAGGGGGGACGAGCAGTTCTTC.

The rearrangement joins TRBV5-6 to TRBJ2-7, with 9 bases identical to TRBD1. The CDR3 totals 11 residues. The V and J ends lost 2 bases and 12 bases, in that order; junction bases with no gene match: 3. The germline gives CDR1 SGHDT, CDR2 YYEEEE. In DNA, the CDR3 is TGTGCCAGCAGCTTCCGGGACAGGGTGTACTTC. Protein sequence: CASSFRDRVYF.

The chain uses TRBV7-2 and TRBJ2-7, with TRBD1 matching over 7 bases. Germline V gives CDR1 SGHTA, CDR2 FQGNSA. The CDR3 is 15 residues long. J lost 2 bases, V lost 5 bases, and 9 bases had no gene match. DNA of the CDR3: TGTGCCAGCAGCCTCAGTTCAGGGGGACCCTACGAGCAGTACTTC. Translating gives CASSLSSGGPYEQYF.

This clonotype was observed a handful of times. Written as DNA, the CDR3 is TGCAGTGCTAGAGATCTCCTAGGGCAACACTCCTACGAGCAGTACTTC. Translation: CSARDLLGQHSYEQYF. This chain joins TRBV20-1 and TRBJ2-7, with D unclear. The CDR3 extends over 16 amino acids. V was trimmed by 0 bases and J by 0 bases, leaving 15 bases between them. In germline, CDR1 is DFQATT, CDR2 SNEGSKA (reference sequence).

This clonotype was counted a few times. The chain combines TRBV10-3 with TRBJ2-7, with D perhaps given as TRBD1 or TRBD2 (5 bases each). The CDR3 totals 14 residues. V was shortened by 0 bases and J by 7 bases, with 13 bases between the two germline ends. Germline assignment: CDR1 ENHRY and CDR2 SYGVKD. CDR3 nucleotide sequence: TGTGCCATCAGTGAGTCAGCAGGGACGGGAGAGCAGTACTTC. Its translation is CAISESAGTGEQYF.

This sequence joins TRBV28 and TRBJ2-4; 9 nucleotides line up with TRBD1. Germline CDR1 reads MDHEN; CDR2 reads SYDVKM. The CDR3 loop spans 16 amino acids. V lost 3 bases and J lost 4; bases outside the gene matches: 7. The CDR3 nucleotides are TGTGCCAGCAGTTTCCTGGGACAGGGAGGGAAAAACATTCAGTACTTC. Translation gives CASSFLGQGGKNIQYF.

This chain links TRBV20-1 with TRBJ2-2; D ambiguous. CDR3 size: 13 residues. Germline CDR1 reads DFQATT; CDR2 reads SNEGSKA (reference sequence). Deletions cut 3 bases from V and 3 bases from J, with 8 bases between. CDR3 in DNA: TGCAGTGCTAGGGGATCCTACACCGGGGAGCTGTTTTTT. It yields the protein CSARGSYTGELFF.

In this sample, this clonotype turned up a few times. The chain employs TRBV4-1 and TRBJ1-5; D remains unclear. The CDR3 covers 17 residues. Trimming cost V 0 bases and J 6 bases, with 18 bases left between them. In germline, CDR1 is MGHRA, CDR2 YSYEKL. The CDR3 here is CASSQERADPTGQPQHF. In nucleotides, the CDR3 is TGCGCCAGCAGCCAAGAAAGGGCGGACCCTACTGGTCAGCCCCAGCATTTT.

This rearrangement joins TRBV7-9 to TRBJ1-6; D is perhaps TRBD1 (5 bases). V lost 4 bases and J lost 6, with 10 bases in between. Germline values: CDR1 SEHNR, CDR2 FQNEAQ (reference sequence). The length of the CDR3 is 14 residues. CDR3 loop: CASSSGHGNSPLHF. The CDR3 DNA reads TGTGCCAGCAGCTCGGGGCATGGTAATTCACCCCTCCACTTT.

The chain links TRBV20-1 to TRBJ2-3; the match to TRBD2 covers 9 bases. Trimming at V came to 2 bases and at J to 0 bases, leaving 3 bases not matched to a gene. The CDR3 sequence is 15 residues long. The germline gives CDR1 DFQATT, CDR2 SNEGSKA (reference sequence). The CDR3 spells CSARPTSGSTDTQYF. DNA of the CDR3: TGCAGTGCTAGACCAACTAGCGGGAGCACAGATACGCAGTATTTT.

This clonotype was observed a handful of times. In nucleotides, the CDR3 is TGTGCCAGCAGCTTACTAGCGGGGCCCCTTTTGGGAGAGCAGTTCTTC. Translated, it gives CASSLLAGPLLGEQFF. This chain connects TRBV11-2 to TRBJ2-1; 9 bases fit TRBD2. Per the germline V gene, CDR1 is SGHAT and CDR2 is FQNNGV. The trim removed 2 bases at V and 10 bases at J, leaving 12 bases unmatched. This CDR3 comprises 16 residues.

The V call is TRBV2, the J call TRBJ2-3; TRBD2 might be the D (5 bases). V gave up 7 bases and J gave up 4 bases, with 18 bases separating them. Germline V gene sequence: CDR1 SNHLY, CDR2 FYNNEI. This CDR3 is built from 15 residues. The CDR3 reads CASTRVGDYADTQYF. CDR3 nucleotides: TGTGCCAGCACCCGGGTGGGAGATTACGCAGATACGCAGTATTTT.

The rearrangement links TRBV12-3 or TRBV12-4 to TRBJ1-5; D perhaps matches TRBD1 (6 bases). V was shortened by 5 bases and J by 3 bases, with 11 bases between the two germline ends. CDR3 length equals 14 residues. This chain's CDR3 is CASSADRPNQPQHF. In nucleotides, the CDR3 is TGTGCCAGCAGTGCGGACAGACCCAATCAGCCCCAGCATTTT.

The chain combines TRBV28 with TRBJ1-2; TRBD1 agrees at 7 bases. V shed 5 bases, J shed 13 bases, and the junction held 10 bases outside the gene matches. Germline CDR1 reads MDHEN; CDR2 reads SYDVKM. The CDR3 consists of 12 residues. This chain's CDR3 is CASSLRDSTATF. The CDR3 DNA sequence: TGTGCCAGCAGTCTCCGGGACAGTACCGCCACCTTC.

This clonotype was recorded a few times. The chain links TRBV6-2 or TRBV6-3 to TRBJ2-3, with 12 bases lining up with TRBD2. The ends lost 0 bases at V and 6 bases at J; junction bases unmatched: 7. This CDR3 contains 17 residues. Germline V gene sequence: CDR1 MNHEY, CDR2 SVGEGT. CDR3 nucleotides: TGTGCCAGCAGTTACTCAGGGACTAGCGGGTACGTGGATACGCAGTATTTT. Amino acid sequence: CASSYSGTSGYVDTQYF.

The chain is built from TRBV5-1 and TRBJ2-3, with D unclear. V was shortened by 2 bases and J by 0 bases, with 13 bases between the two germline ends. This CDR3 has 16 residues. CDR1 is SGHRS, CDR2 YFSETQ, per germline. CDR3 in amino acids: CASSLTEKSSTDTQYF. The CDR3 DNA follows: TGCGCCAGCAGCTTAACCGAAAAATCTAGCACAGATACGCAGTATTTT.

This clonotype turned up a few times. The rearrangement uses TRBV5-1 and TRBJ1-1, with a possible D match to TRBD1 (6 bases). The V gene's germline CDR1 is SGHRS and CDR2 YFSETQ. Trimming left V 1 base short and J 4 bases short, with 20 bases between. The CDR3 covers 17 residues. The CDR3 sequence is CASSLFMAGDGSTEAFF. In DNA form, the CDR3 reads TGCGCCAGCAGCTTGTTTATGGCAGGGGACGGGAGCACTGAAGCTTTCTTT. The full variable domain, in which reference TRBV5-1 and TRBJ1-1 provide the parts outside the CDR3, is KAGVTQTPRYLIKTRGQQVTLSCSPISGHRSVSWYQQTPGQGLQFLFEYFSETQRNKGNFPGRFSGRQFSNSRSEMNVSTLELGDSALYLCASSLFMAGDGSTEAFFGQGTRLTVV.

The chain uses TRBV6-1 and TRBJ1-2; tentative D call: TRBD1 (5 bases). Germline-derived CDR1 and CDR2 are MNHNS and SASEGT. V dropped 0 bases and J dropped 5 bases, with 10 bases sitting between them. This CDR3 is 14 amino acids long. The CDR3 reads CASSEAAGPYGYTF. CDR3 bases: TGTGCCAGCAGTGAAGCTGCAGGGCCGTATGGCTACACCTTC.

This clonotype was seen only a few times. The CDR3 DNA reads as TGTGCCAGCAGTTCCCTTTCCAGGGGCCTATATTACGAGCAGTACTTC. Its translation is CASSSLSRGLYYEQYF. This sequence joins TRBV27 and TRBJ2-5; perhaps TRBD1 as D (6 bases). The end of the DNA fits TRBJ2-7 better, so the J call may be wrong. Germline V gives CDR1 MNHEY, CDR2 SMNVEV (reference sequence). The CDR3 runs 16 residues.

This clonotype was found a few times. Here the CDR3 DNA reads TGTGCCACCCAGGACCGTCTTGACGAGCAGTACTTC. Protein: CATQDRLDEQYF. The V gene is TRBV27, the J gene TRBJ2-7, with D hard to call. The CDR3 loop spans 12 amino acids. The germline CDR1 and CDR2 sequences are MNHEY and SMNVEV (reference sequence). Trimming left V 10 bases short and J 5 bases short, with 15 bases between.

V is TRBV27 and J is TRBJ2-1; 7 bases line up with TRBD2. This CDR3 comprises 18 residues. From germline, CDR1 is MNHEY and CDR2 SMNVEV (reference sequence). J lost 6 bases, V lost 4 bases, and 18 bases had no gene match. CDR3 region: CASSSIPVSGKVPNEQFF. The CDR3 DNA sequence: TGTGCCAGCAGTTCCATCCCCGTGAGCGGGAAGGTCCCCAATGAGCAGTTCTTC.